This T cell receptor (beta chain) appears in the sequencing data of a study of T cells in Graves' hyperthyroidism and ophthalmopathy. This clonotype was recorded at least ten times. The source material, RNA transcripts, was used to amplify TCR beta CDR3 regions. First-round RT-PCR of the TCR CDR3 relied on the HTBI primer set. TCRdb re-called the multiplex PCR reads with MiXCR, one entry per CDR3 protein. Here the sample spans a few hundred thousand distinct CDR3 sequences, around 45% being singletons. Material for sequencing was peripheral blood or thyroid tissue (not recorded which). This sequence was found in a woman aged 18 to 35 with Graves' hyperthyroidism.

CDR3 in amino acids: CAISLAGGTYEQYF. The CDR3 DNA reads TGTGCCATCAGTCTAGCGGGAGGAACCTACGAGCAGTACTTC. The rearrangement joins TRBV10-3 to TRBJ2-7; the match to TRBD2 covers 11 bases. CDR3 length: 14 residues. The germline V gene has CDR1 ENHRY and CDR2 SYGVKD. V lost 5 bases, J lost 2 bases, and 2 bases stayed unmatched.